This T cell receptor (beta chain) was sequenced for a study of cytomegalovirus exposure and HLA in healthy donors. Study findings and constraints: Later analysis identified several of the most significant clusters that appeared linked to common viral pathogens.

The PCR made use of 60 Vbeta and 13 Jbeta primers. Sequencing was performed with immunoSEQ multiplex PCR; in TCRdb, only in-frame clones are kept and a portion is missing. The sample lists around 140,000 clones; about 82% were seen once. A remark on this clone: Antigen specificity is unknown.

The CDR3 extends over 14 amino acids. V lost 6 bases and J 3 bases, leaving 14 bases between the germline ends. CDR1 is MDHEN, CDR2 SYDVKM, per germline. The sequencing sample was made of PBMCs. This clonotype originated in a female donor in good health and CMV-seropositive. The rearrangement uses TRBV28 and TRBJ1-2; no clear D gene. The CDR3 loop reads CASSLGRWDYGYTF. Written as DNA, the CDR3 is TGTGCCAGCAGCTTGGGCAGGTGGGACTATGGCTACACCTTC.